A single T cell receptor (beta chain) is shown here with its context. No antigen is known for it. This table comes from immunoSEQ multiplex PCR, and its TCRdb copy is limited to in-frame clones, with some not included. The table has more than 95,000 clones, 80% to 90% seen once. The CDR3 contains 15 residues. With V trimmed by 10 bases and J by 1 base, 9 bases remained unmatched. The germline V gene has CDR1 LNHDA and CDR2 SQIVND (reference sequence). This sample is part of a study of T cell responses to AZD1222 COVID-19 vaccine. The study's findings and limits: Donors were largely white British and mainly female; clonal diversity was possibly underestimated. Spike-wide vaccine-associated CD4 TCRs dominated at 160-218 and 743-854.

The chain uses TRBV19 and TRBJ1-1; 10 bases are a match to TRBD1. This sample comprised peripheral blood, obtained on day 0 of AZD1222 vaccination. This receptor was obtained from an adult in good health. Here the CDR3 DNA reads TGTGCCACTAGGGACAGGGGAAGAGGGAACACTGAAGCTTTCTTT. Protein product: CATRDRGRGNTEAFF. Drawing the rest from reference TRBV19 and TRBJ1-1, the complete variable domain is DGGITQSPKYLFRKEGQNVTLSCEQNLNHDAMYWYRQDPGQGLRLIYYSQIVNDFQKGDIAEGYSVSREKKESFPLTVTSAQKNPTAFYLCATRDRGRGNTEAFFGQGTRLTVV.